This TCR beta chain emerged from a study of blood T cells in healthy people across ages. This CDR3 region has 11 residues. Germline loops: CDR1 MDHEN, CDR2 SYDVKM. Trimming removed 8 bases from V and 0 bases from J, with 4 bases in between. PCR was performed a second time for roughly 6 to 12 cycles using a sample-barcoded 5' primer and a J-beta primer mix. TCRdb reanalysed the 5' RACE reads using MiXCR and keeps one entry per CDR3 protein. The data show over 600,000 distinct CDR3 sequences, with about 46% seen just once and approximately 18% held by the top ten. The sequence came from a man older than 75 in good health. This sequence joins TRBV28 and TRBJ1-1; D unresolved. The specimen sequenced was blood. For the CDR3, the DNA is TGTGCCAGCCAAATGAACACTGAAGCTTTCTTT. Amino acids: CASQMNTEAFF.